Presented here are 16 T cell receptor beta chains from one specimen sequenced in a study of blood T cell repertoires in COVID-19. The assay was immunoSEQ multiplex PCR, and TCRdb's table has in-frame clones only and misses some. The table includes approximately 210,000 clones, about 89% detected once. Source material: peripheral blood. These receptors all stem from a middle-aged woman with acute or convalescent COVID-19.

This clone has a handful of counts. DNA for the CDR3: TGCGCCAGCAGCTTAAGGGACTTAAACACCGGGGAGCTGTTTTTT. It yields the protein CASSLRDLNTGELFF. This sequence joins TRBV5-1 and TRBJ2-2, with a tentative D call TRBD2 (6 bases). CDR1 is SGHRS, CDR2 YFSETQ, per germline. The CDR3 runs to 15 residues. Trimming pared 2 bases from V and 2 bases from J, leaving 10 bases between.

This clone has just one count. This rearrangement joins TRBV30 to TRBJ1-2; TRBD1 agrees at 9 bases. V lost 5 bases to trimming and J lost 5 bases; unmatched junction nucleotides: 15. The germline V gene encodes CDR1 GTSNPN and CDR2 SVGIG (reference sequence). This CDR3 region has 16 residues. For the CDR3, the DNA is TGTGCCTGGGGACGGGACAGGGCCACCTCGGGGTATGGCTACACCTTC. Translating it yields CAWGRDRATSGYGYTF.

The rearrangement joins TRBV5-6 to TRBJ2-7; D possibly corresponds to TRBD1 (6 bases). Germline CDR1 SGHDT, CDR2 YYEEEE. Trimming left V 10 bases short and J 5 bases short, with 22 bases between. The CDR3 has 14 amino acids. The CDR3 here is CAAAQGPFGDEQYV. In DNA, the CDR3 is TGTGCCGCCGCCCAGGGGCCCTTTGGGGACGAGCAGTACGTC.

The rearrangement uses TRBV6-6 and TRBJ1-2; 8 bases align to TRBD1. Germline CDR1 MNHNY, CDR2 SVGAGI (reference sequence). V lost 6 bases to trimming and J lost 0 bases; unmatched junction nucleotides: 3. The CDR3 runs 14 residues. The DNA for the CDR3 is TGTGCCAGCAGCTCAGGGGGCTCTAACTATGGCTACACCTTC. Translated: CASSSGGSNYGYTF.

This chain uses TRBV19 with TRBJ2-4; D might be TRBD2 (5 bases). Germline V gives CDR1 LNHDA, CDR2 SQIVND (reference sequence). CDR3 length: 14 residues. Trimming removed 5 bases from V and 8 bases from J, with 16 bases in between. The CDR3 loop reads CASSLGSEGDIQYF. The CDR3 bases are TGTGCCAGTAGTTTGGGGTCCGAGGGAGACATTCAGTACTTC.

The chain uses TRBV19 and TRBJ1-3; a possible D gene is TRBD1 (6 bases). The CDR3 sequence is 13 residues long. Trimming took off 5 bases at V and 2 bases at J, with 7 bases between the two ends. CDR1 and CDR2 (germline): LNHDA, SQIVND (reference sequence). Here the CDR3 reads CASSAGAGNTIYF. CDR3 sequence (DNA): TGTGCCAGTAGTGCAGGGGCTGGAAACACCATATATTTT.

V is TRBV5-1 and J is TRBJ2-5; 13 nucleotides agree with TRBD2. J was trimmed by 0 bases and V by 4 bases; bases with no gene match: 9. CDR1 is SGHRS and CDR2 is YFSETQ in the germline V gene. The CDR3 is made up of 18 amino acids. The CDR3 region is CASSPGTSGAPNQETQYF. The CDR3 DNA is TGCGCCAGCAGCCCCGGGACTAGCGGGGCCCCAAACCAAGAGACCCAGTACTTC.

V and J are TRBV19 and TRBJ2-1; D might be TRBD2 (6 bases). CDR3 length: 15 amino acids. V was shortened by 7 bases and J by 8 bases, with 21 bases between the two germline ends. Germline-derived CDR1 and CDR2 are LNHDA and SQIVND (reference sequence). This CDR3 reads CASTATSGPHDEQFF. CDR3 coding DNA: TGTGCCAGTACCGCGACTAGTGGCCCTCACGATGAGCAGTTCTTC.

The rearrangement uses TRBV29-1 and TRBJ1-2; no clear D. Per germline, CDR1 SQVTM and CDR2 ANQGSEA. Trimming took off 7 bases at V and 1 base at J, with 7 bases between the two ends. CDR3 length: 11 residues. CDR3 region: CSDADNYGYTF. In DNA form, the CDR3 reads TGCAGCGACGCGGATAACTATGGCTACACCTTC.

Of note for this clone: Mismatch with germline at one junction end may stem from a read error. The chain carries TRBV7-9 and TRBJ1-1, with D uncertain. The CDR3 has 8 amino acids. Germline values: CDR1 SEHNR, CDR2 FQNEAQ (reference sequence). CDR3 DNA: TGTGCCAGCAGCCAGAGGGACTTT. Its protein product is CASSQRDF.

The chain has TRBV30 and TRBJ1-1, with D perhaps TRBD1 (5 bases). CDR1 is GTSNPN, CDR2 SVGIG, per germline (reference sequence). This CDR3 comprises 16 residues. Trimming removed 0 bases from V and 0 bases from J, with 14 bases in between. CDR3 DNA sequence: TGTGCCTGGAGTGTACTTGAGACAGATCTGAACACTGAAGCTTTCTTT. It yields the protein CAWSVLETDLNTEAFF.

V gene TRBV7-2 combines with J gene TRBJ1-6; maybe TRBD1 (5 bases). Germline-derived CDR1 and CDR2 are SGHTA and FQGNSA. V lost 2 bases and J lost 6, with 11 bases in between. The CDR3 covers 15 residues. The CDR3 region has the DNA TGTGCCAGCAGCTTAAATCAGGGCGGTAATTCACCCCTCCACTTT. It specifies CASSLNQGGNSPLHF.

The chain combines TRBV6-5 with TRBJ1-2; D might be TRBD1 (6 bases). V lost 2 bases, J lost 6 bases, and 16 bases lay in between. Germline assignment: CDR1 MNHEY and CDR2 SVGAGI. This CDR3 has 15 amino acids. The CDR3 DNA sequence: TGTGCCAGCAGTTACCACCCCGGGGGGGCAGATGGCTACACCTTC. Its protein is CASSYHPGGADGYTF.

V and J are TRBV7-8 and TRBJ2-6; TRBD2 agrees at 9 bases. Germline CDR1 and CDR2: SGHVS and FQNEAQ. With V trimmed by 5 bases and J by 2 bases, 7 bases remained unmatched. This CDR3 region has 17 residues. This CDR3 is CASSRGLAQTGANVLTF. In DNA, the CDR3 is TGTGCCAGCAGCCGGGGACTAGCCCAAACTGGGGCCAACGTCCTGACTTTC.

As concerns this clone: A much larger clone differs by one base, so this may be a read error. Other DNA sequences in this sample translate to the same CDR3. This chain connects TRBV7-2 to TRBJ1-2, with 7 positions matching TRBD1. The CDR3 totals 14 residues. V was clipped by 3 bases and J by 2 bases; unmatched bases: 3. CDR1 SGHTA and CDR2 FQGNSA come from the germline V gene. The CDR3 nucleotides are TGTGCCAGCAGCTTGGGGACAGCGAACTATGGCTACACCTTC. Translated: CASSLGTANYGYTF.

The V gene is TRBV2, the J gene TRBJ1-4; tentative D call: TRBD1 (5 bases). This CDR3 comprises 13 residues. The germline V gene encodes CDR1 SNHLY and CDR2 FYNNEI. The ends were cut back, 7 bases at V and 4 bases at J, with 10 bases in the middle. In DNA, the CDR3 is TGTGCCAGCACTAGGGGTAGTAATGAAAAACTGTTTTTT. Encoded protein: CASTRGSNEKLFF.